Below, 32 T cell receptor beta chains from the same sample are listed, as sequenced in a study of blood T cells in healthy people across ages. It was with a sample-barcoded 5' primer and a J-beta primer mix that a second PCR of roughly 7 to 12 cycles was run. TCRdb reprocessed the 5' RACE reads with MiXCR, giving one entry per CDR3 protein. The table includes around 800,000 distinct CDR3 sequences, roughly 25% detected once. These data were also reused for a study on T cells of mothers and their children.

The sequencing input was blood. These TCRs come from a boy under 18 in good health.

The gene calls are TRBV28 and TRBJ1-3; the D gene is possibly TRBD1 (6 bases). The CDR3 covers 16 residues. CDR1 is MDHEN and CDR2 is SYDVKM in the germline V gene. V gave up 4 bases and J gave up 2 bases, with 15 bases separating them. CDR3 sequence: CASSSLGGRAGNTIYF. The CDR3 coding sequence is TGTGCCAGCAGTTCCCTCGGGGGGCGAGCTGGAAACACCATATATTTT.

This clonotype was seen a few times. This rearrangement joins TRBV7-2 to TRBJ1-4, with D perhaps TRBD1 (5 bases). The germline gives CDR1 SGHTA, CDR2 FQGNSA. V was clipped by 3 bases and J by 5 bases, with 13 bases between them. The CDR3 has 15 amino acids. The CDR3 region has the DNA TGTGCCAGCAGCTTCCAGGGCATGGAGAATGAAAAACTGTTTTTT. Its protein product is CASSFQGMENEKLFF.

This sequence joins TRBV7-9 and TRBJ2-4; 7 bases match TRBD2. The CDR3 runs 14 residues. The V gene's germline CDR1 is SEHNR and CDR2 FQNEAQ (reference sequence). Trimming cost V 7 bases and J 5 bases; bases outside gene matches: 8. The CDR3 nucleotides read TGTGCCAGCAACCTTGGGGGGGGAGAAAACATTCAGTACTTC. Translation gives CASNLGGGENIQYF.

A few counts support this clonotype. The CDR3 DNA sequence: TGTGCTAGTGAGGTCAACCCCTTAGGAAACATTCAGTACTTC. Translating it yields CASEVNPLGNIQYF. The chain has TRBV12-5 and TRBJ2-4; D gene uncertain. Trimming removed 7 bases from V and 6 bases from J, with 16 bases in between. CDR1 is LGHNT, CDR2 FRNRAP, per germline. The CDR3 spans 14 residues.

This clonotype appeared a few times. Here the CDR3 reads CASSGTGLNNEQFF. CDR3 sequence (DNA): TGTGCCAGTTCCGGGACAGGGCTTAACAATGAGCAGTTCTTC. The chain recombines TRBV6-5 with TRBJ2-1; 9 nucleotides match TRBD1. Unmatched junction bases numbered 8, after V lost 9 bases and J lost 5 bases. This CDR3 region has 14 residues. The V gene's germline CDR1 is MNHEY and CDR2 SVGAGI.

This clonotype has only a few counts. The chain uses TRBV21-1 and TRBJ2-7; the tabulated D call, TRBD1, remains unverified against the DNA. TRBV21-1 is annotated as a pseudogene. The CDR3 loop spans 14 amino acids. The DNA for the CDR3 is TGTGCCAGCAGCAGAGACAGGGACGGCTACGAGCAGTACTTC. Its translation: CASSRDRDGYEQYF.

This clonotype was detected only a few times. The CDR3, as DNA: TGTGCCAGCAGCCAGGGCGACCGGGACATTCAGTACTTC. Translation gives CASSQGDRDIQYF. The chain is built from TRBV3-1 and TRBJ2-4; the D is unclear. This CDR3 is 13 amino acids long. The V end was cut by 3 bases, the J end by 8 bases, with 11 bases between. Looked up from germline, CDR1 is LGHDT and CDR2 is YNNKEL (reference sequence). The full variable domain, rest sourced from reference TRBV3-1 and TRBJ2-4, is DTAVSQTPKYLVTQMGNDKSIKCEQNLGHDTMYWYKQDSKKFLKIMFSYNNKELIINETVPNRFSPKSPDKAHLNLHINSLELGDSAVYFCASSQGDRDIQYFGAGTRLSVL.

A word on this clonotype: At one of its ends the junction is not consistent with the germline gene, which may arise from a read error. The chain is built from TRBV6-5 and TRBJ2-7; no clear D gene. The length of the CDR3 is 13 residues. Germline values: CDR1 MNHEY, CDR2 SVGAGI. CDR3 in DNA: TGTGCCAGCAGCCTTGGACGGTCCTACGAGCGGTACTTC. This translates into CASSLGRSYERYF.

The chain couples TRBV6-6 to TRBJ1-6; D is undetermined. Trimming left V 2 bases short and J 7 bases short, with 9 bases between. Germline loops: CDR1 MNHNY, CDR2 SVGAGI (reference sequence). The CDR3 covers 14 residues. The CDR3 sequence is CASSYRTVNSPLHF. In nucleotides, the CDR3 is TGTGCCAGCAGTTACCGTACAGTGAATTCACCCCTCCACTTT.

Regarding this clonotype: A much bigger clone sits one base away, suggesting this may be a read error. CDR3 DNA sequence: TGTGCCAGCAGCCGGACTAGCGGACACAATGAGCAGTTCTTC. As protein: CASSRTSGHNEQFF. The chain is built from TRBV3-1 and TRBJ2-1; TRBD2 aligns across 10 bases. V was clipped by 4 bases and J by 5 bases; unmatched bases: 2. The CDR3 totals 14 residues. CDR1 is LGHDT and CDR2 is YNNKEL in the germline V gene (reference sequence).

This clonotype was observed a handful of times. The chain is built from TRBV12-3 or TRBV12-4 and TRBJ1-5; no clear D. Trimming cost V 7 bases and J 7 bases, with 14 bases left between them. The length of the CDR3 is 13 residues. The CDR3 protein is CASIQLSGQPQHF. The CDR3 DNA sequence: TGTGCCAGCATTCAATTGAGCGGACAGCCCCAGCATTTT.

This clonotype was observed a few times. This chain links TRBV2 with TRBJ1-5; D unclear. The V end lost 3 bases, the J end lost 6 bases, and 15 bases lay between the germline ends. The germline V gene has CDR1 SNHLY and CDR2 FYNNEI. The CDR3 is 15 residues long. The CDR3 coding sequence is TGTGCCAGCAGTGACGGCCCAGCCACAATTCAGCCCCAGCATTTT. It yields the protein CASSDGPATIQPQHF.

V usage is TRBV19 and J usage is TRBJ1-2; unclear D gene. The germline CDR1 and CDR2 sequences are LNHDA and SQIVND (reference sequence). V lost 9 bases and J 5 bases, leaving 16 bases between the germline ends. The CDR3 length is 13 residues. This chain's CDR3 is CASTEVGWYGYTF. CDR3 sequence (DNA): TGTGCCAGCACAGAGGTGGGGTGGTATGGCTACACCTTC.

The chain joins TRBV11-2 to TRBJ1-6; D is unclear. Trimming removed 2 bases at V and 8 bases at J, with 7 bases between. Germline loops: CDR1 SGHAT, CDR2 FQNNGV. The CDR3 contains 13 residues. CDR3 protein: CASSLNQHSPLHF. DNA for the CDR3: TGTGCCAGCAGCTTAAACCAGCATTCACCCCTCCACTTT.

This chain uses TRBV4-2 with TRBJ1-4; D remains unclear. Germline values: CDR1 LGHNA, CDR2 YNFKEQ. V lost 6 bases to trimming and J lost 6 bases, with 8 bases between them. This CDR3 has 12 amino acids. CDR3 bases: TGTGCCAGCAGGGGGAGGGATGAAAAACTGTTTTTT. Translated: CASRGRDEKLFF.

The chain employs TRBV5-1 and TRBJ2-1; 10 bases are a match to TRBD1. With 7 bases clipped from V and 4 bases from J, the junction kept 8 bases outside the gene matches. Germline CDR1 SGHRS, CDR2 YFSETQ. This CDR3 has 15 amino acids. The CDR3 protein is CASDLTGGSYNEQFF. The CDR3 nucleotides are TGCGCCAGCGACTTGACAGGGGGCTCATACAATGAGCAGTTCTTC.

The V and J genes are TRBV27 and TRBJ1-4; the match to TRBD1 covers 10 bases. In germline, CDR1 is MNHEY, CDR2 SMNVEV (reference sequence). This CDR3 is 16 amino acids long. V lost 5 bases and J lost 4; bases outside the gene matches: 7. CDR3 residues: CASSTTGGFGNEKLFF. CDR3 bases: TGTGCCAGCAGTACGACAGGGGGCTTCGGTAATGAAAAACTGTTTTTT.

The sample holds one count of this clonotype. The chain recombines TRBV12-3 or TRBV12-4 with TRBJ1-1; D is unresolved. The length of the CDR3 is 11 residues. V dropped 7 bases and J dropped 11 bases, with 14 bases sitting between them. CDR3: CASTRIPGAFF. DNA for the CDR3: TGTGCCAGCACCCGAATCCCGGGGGCTTTCTTT.

In this sample, this clonotype turned up a few times. This sequence joins TRBV3-1 and TRBJ2-7, with TRBD2 matching over 10 bases. Trimming at V came to 1 base and at J to 3 bases, leaving 3 bases not matched to a gene. The CDR3 totals 15 residues. CDR1 is LGHDT and CDR2 is YNNKEL in the germline V gene (reference sequence). The CDR3 region is CASSQVTSGVYEQYF. The CDR3 bases are TGTGCCAGCAGCCAAGTTACTAGCGGGGTCTACGAGCAGTACTTC.

This clonotype was observed a few times. V is TRBV7-9 and J is TRBJ2-1, with D possibly matching TRBD2 (6 bases). Trimming pared 7 bases from V and 0 bases from J, leaving 10 bases between. Looked up from germline, CDR1 is SEHNR and CDR2 is FQNEAQ (reference sequence). This CDR3 has 14 amino acids. This chain's CDR3 is CASKISGSYNEQFF. CDR3 DNA: TGTGCCAGCAAAATTAGCGGCTCCTACAATGAGCAGTTCTTC.

This clonotype was detected only once. The genes are TRBV19 and TRBJ1-5; D remains ambiguous. V was trimmed by 3 bases and J by 2 bases, leaving 11 bases between them. Germline CDR1 and CDR2: LNHDA and SQIVND (reference sequence). The CDR3 covers 15 residues. CDR3 coding DNA: TGTGCCAGTAGTATCTTCTCGCAAGGCAATCAGCCCCAGCATTTT. It yields the protein CASSIFSQGNQPQHF.

This chain uses TRBV3-1 with TRBJ2-7; the match to TRBD1 covers 8 bases. The J segment lost 5 bases and the V segment lost 5 bases, leaving 5 bases of the junction unmatched. Germline lookup yields CDR1 LGHDT and CDR2 YNNKEL (reference sequence). This CDR3 has 13 amino acids. CDR3 in amino acids: CASSNSGGDEQYF. CDR3 sequence (DNA): TGTGCCAGCAGCAACTCAGGGGGCGACGAGCAGTACTTC.

This clonotype appeared a few times. The chain has TRBV14 and TRBJ2-5; no firm D call. V was cut by 1 base and J by 1 base, with 7 bases left in between. This CDR3 spans 14 amino acids. CDR1 and CDR2 from the germline V gene are SGHDN and FVKESK. CDR3 coding DNA: TGTGCCAGCAGCCAAGTGGGAACCCAAGAGACCCAGTACTTC. This gives the protein CASSQVGTQETQYF.

This clonotype was counted a few times. As DNA, the CDR3 is TGTGCCAGCAGTGTTACTAGCGGGACCACAGATACGCAGTATTTT. Translated: CASSVTSGTTDTQYF. The chain recombines TRBV2 with TRBJ2-3; 10 positions match TRBD2. V lost 4 bases and J lost 2; bases outside the gene matches: 3. The V gene's germline CDR1 is SNHLY and CDR2 FYNNEI. The CDR3 has 15 amino acids.

The chain uses TRBV5-1 and TRBJ2-1, with D tentatively TRBD2 (6 bases). CDR3 length: 15 residues. The ends were cut back, 5 bases at V and 4 bases at J, with 16 bases in the middle. Germline V gene lookup returns CDR1 SGHRS and CDR2 YFSETQ. The CDR3 coding sequence is TGCGCCAGCAGGGCGTCGGGGAGGACATACAATGAGCAGTTCTTC. Translation gives CASRASGRTYNEQFF.

This clonotype turned up a few times. The V and J genes are TRBV5-4 and TRBJ2-5; a weak D match, TRBD2 (5 bases). The V end lost 5 bases, the J end lost 4 bases, and 15 bases lay between the germline ends. The germline gives CDR1 SGHNT, CDR2 YYREEE (reference sequence). The CDR3 extends over 14 amino acids. CDR3 coding DNA: TGTGCCAGCAGAGAGGACGAGGGAGCAGAGACCCAGTACTTC. Protein sequence: CASREDEGAETQYF.

V usage is TRBV4-1 and J usage is TRBJ2-7; tentatively, D is TRBD2 (5 bases). Trimming pared 0 bases from V and 2 bases from J, leaving 17 bases between. Germline CDR1 is MGHRA and CDR2 is YSYEKL. The CDR3 has 17 residues. The CDR3 sequence is CASSQDRTEVLAYEQYF. CDR3 nucleotide sequence: TGCGCCAGCAGCCAAGATAGGACGGAGGTCTTAGCCTACGAGCAGTACTTC.

J is TRBJ1-2 and V is TRBV29-1; D is ambiguous. Germline CDR1 SQVTM, CDR2 ANQGSEA. CDR3 size: 11 residues. V was pared by 7 bases and J by 7 bases, with 13 bases between. The CDR3 DNA reads TGCAGCGCCGTATCCATAGCTGGCTACACCTTC. Translated: CSAVSIAGYTF.

This chain joins TRBV12-3 or TRBV12-4 and TRBJ2-7; a weak D match, TRBD1 (5 bases). The DNA end is more similar to TRBJ2-1, so the J call may be wrong. The CDR3 covers 14 residues. The CDR3 nucleotides read TGTGCCAGCAGCTCGGACACGACCTACAATGAGCAGTTCTTC. It is translated as CASSSDTTYNEQFF.

V and J are TRBV20-1 and TRBJ1-4, with 8 bases identical to TRBD1. The V and J ends lost 6 bases and 5 bases, in that order; junction bases with no gene match: 5. Germline V lookup: CDR1 DFQATT, CDR2 SNEGSKA (reference sequence). The CDR3 has 13 residues. The CDR3 reads CSAVQGENEKLFF. The CDR3 coding sequence is TGCAGTGCAGTACAGGGGGAAAATGAAAAACTGTTTTTT.

This chain links TRBV29-1 with TRBJ1-2, with D maybe TRBD1 (5 bases). Looked up from germline, CDR1 is SQVTM and CDR2 is ANQGSEA. The CDR3 extends over 13 amino acids. Trimming cost V 7 bases and J 4 bases, with 16 bases left between them. CDR3 sequence reads: CSATRGWGYGYTF. CDR3 in DNA: TGCAGCGCCACCCGGGGCTGGGGCTATGGCTACACCTTC.

The sample holds many counts of this clonotype. This chain links TRBV18 with TRBJ2-5; possible D gene TRBD1, 6 bases. CDR3 length: 14 residues. Germline V lookup: CDR1 KGHSH, CDR2 LQKENI. V was cut by 5 bases and J by 0 bases, with 10 bases left in between. CDR3 bases: TGTGCCAGCTCAGCGACAGGATACCAAGAGACCCAGTACTTC. It translates to CASSATGYQETQYF.